This T cell receptor beta chain was sequenced in a study of technical replicates of blood from a handful of donors. The repertoire was sequenced with immunoSEQ multiplex PCR; TCRdb's copy has only in-frame clones and lacks some. The data hold about 81,000 clones, with around 95% observed a single time. V lost 2 bases to trimming and J lost 1 base, with 11 bases between them. The CDR3 contains 15 residues. Germline values: CDR1 MNHNY, CDR2 SVGAGI (reference sequence). V gene TRBV6-6 combines with J gene TRBJ1-1; D remains ambiguous. This receptor was taken from a human donor in good health. Input material: T cells isolated from PBMCs. The CDR3 region is CASSYLDRGNTEAFF. The CDR3 bases are TGTGCCAGCAGTTACCTCGACCGAGGGAACACTGAAGCTTTCTTT.